This T cell receptor beta chain was sequenced during a study of T cell repertoires in cytomegalovirus infection. The overall study: Public TCR beta signature analysis indicated the presence of both CMV infection and matching HLA type.

Study-level points and caveats: Cumulative frequency of public TCR beta families picked out carriers of CMV plus the relevant HLA. Ex vivo responses were dominated by HLA-C-restricted CMV-specific TCR beta clonotypes.

MiXCR, applied by TCRdb to the reads, yields one record per CDR3 protein. The data hold about 320,000 distinct CDR3 sequences, with over 7.5% observed a single time. Germline values: CDR1 DFQATT, CDR2 SNEGSKA (reference sequence). This CDR3 contains 14 residues. Trimming shortened V by 4 bases and J by 6 bases, and 15 bases separated the two germline ends. As to this clonotype: The antigen is undetermined.

Sequencing input: PBMCs. V and J are TRBV20-1 and TRBJ1-4; D is perhaps TRBD1 (5 bases). This receptor was taken from a human donor in good health (CMV status not recorded). Some clones in this sample may be carry-over from other donors' samples. The CDR3 DNA follows: TGCAGTGCTAAAAACCGGGACCGGGATGAAAAACTGTTTTTT. As protein: CSAKNRDRDEKLFF.